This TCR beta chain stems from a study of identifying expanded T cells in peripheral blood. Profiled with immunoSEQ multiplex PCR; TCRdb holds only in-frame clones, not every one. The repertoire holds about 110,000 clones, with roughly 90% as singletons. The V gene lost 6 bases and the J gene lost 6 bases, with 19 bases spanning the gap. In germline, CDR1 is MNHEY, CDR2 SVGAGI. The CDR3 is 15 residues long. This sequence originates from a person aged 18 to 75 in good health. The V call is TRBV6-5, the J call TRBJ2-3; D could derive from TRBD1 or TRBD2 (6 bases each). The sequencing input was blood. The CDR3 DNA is TGTGCCAGCAGCCCCGTCTGGGGGGCAGGGGATACGCAGTATTTT. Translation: CASSPVWGAGDTQYF.